This passage covers 25 T cell receptor beta chains from one sample sequenced in a study of response to subunit inactivated influenza vaccine. MiXCR, run by TCRdb on the RT-PCR reads, gives a single entry per CDR3 protein. The sample carries over 150,000 distinct CDR3 sequences, roughly a tenth recorded once. The material was CD8+ T cells sorted from PBMCs, obtained roughly 24 months after vaccination. Every receptor here comes from a man aged 50 to 69 who received an inactivated influenza vaccine.

This clonotype has at least ten counts. V and J are TRBV4-3 and TRBJ2-1, with 7 bases that match TRBD2. The CDR3 has 16 amino acids. Looked up from germline, CDR1 is LGHNA and CDR2 is YSLEER. Trimming at V came to 4 bases and at J to 9 bases, leaving 15 bases not matched to a gene. The CDR3 protein is CASSPRYRDYASEQFF. The CDR3 DNA sequence: TGCGCCAGCAGCCCTAGGTACCGGGACTACGCGAGTGAGCAGTTCTTC.

This clonotype has just a few counts. Written as DNA, the CDR3 is TGCGCCAGCCGGATCTCGGGTGCCACTGAAGCTTTCTTT. Amino acid sequence: CASRISGATEAFF. The chain has TRBV5-1 and TRBJ1-1; D not certain. CDR1 is SGHRS, CDR2 YFSETQ, per germline. The CDR3 contains 13 residues. V was cut by 7 bases and J by 4 bases, with 14 bases left in between.

The rearrangement uses TRBV11-2 and TRBJ2-2; D unclear. Trimming shortened V by 1 base and J by 6 bases, and 6 bases separated the two germline ends. The CDR3 is 13 amino acids. Germline V CDR1 and CDR2: SGHAT, FQNNGV. In DNA form, the CDR3 reads TGTGCCAGCAGCTTAGCGGGCTCCGGGGAGCTGTTTTTT. Its translation is CASSLAGSGELFF.

Only a few counts were recorded for this clonotype. The chain is built from TRBV20-1 and TRBJ1-5, with 7 bases matching TRBD1. The CDR3 has 13 residues. Looked up from germline, CDR1 is DFQATT and CDR2 is SNEGSKA (reference sequence). The V gene end was trimmed by 4 bases and the J gene end by 6 bases; junction bases not matched to a gene: 6. The CDR3 coding sequence is TGCAGTGCTATCGACAGGGAGGTTCAGCCCCAGCATTTT. Translated, it gives CSAIDREVQPQHF.

This clonotype was detected many times. The genes are TRBV14 and TRBJ2-7; D ambiguous. Germline CDR1 is SGHDN and CDR2 is FVKESK. Trimming took 5 bases from V and 5 from J, leaving 10 bases between them. This CDR3 is built from 12 residues. CDR3 protein: CASSSLRDEQYF. DNA for the CDR3: TGTGCCAGCAGCTCGCTTAGGGACGAGCAGTACTTC.

This clonotype was recorded a few times. This rearrangement joins TRBV6-5 to TRBJ2-7; the match to TRBD1 covers 7 bases. V gave up 2 bases and J gave up 2 bases; unmatched junction bases: 9. The CDR3 is made up of 16 amino acids. The V gene's germline CDR1 is MNHEY and CDR2 SVGAGI. The CDR3 sequence: CASSYRLTGPTYEQYF. In DNA form, the CDR3 reads TGTGCCAGCAGTTACCGGCTGACAGGGCCGACCTACGAGCAGTACTTC.

This clonotype has at least ten counts. This chain uses TRBV29-1 with TRBJ2-7, with D uncertain. Trimming pared 0 bases from V and 3 bases from J, leaving 12 bases between. CDR3 length equals 14 residues. The germline V gene has CDR1 SQVTM and CDR2 ANQGSEA. Here the CDR3 DNA reads TGCAGCGTTGAAGATCCGCAGGAACTCTACGAGCAGTACTTC. This translates into CSVEDPQELYEQYF.

The chain links TRBV6-2 or TRBV6-3 to TRBJ1-5; 7 bases are shared with TRBD1. Germline CDR1 reads MNHEY; CDR2 reads SVGEGT. The CDR3 is 18 amino acids. The trim removed 5 bases at V and 0 bases at J, leaving 13 bases unmatched. CDR3 DNA: TGTGCCAGCAGTGGAACAGGGGCCGCTCCGCATAGCAATCAGCCCCAGCATTTT. Translated, it gives CASSGTGAAPHSNQPQHF.

V gene TRBV12-3 or TRBV12-4 combines with J gene TRBJ2-5; D gene ambiguous. This CDR3 is 13 amino acids long. The V end lost 8 bases, the J end lost 5 bases, and 15 bases lay between the germline ends. This CDR3 is CASGFARKETQYF. The CDR3 bases are TGTGCCAGCGGGTTCGCCAGGAAGGAGACCCAGTACTTC.

This clonotype was detected only a few times. This chain connects TRBV12-3 or TRBV12-4 to TRBJ2-1; 11 nucleotides align to TRBD1. With V trimmed by 8 bases and J by 9 bases, 6 bases remained unmatched. This CDR3 comprises 13 residues. The CDR3 loop is CASGGQGGSEQFF. For the CDR3, the DNA is TGTGCCAGCGGGGGACAGGGGGGCTCTGAGCAGTTCTTC.

This clonotype was counted ten times or more. V and J are TRBV28 and TRBJ1-1; D remains unclear. The CDR3 loop spans 14 amino acids. The germline V gene has CDR1 MDHEN and CDR2 SYDVKM. With 2 bases removed from V and 4 bases from J, the gap between germline ends came to 11 bases. The CDR3 region has the DNA TGTGCCAGCAGTTTAGAGACACCGAGCACTGAAGCTTTCTTT. It codes for CASSLETPSTEAFF. Filled out from reference TRBV28 and TRBJ1-1, the complete variable domain reads DVKVTQSSRYLVKRTGEKVFLECVQDMDHENMFWYRQDPGLGLRLIYFSYDVKMKEKGDIPEGYSVSREKKERFSLILESASTNQTSMYLCASSLETPSTEAFFGQGTRLTVV.

This clonotype was recorded many times. V and J are TRBV6-5 and TRBJ2-3, with 13 bases fitting TRBD2. Germline-derived CDR1 and CDR2 are MNHEY and SVGAGI. J lost 0 bases, V lost 6 bases, and 9 bases had no gene match. The CDR3 length is 18 residues. CDR3 sequence reads: CASSLLAGGATSTDTQYF. CDR3 nucleotides: TGTGCCAGCAGCTTACTAGCGGGGGGGGCGACTAGCACAGATACGCAGTATTTT.

This clonotype came up many times. CDR3 protein: CASSPGQLEQFF. CDR3 coding DNA: TGTGCCAGCAGCCCTGGACAGCTTGAGCAGTTCTTC. The V and J genes are TRBV5-5 and TRBJ2-1, with a tentative D call TRBD1 (6 bases). The length of the CDR3 is 12 residues. V was clipped by 4 bases and J by 9 bases, with 11 bases between them. The germline V gene encodes CDR1 SGHKS and CDR2 YYEKEE (reference sequence).

The chain employs TRBV4-3 and TRBJ2-5; 15 bases are a match to TRBD2. The CDR3 spans 17 residues. The germline V gene encodes CDR1 LGHNA and CDR2 YSLEER. The V segment lost 3 bases and the J segment 5 bases; nucleotides outside the gene matches: 7. In nucleotides, the CDR3 is TGCGCCAGCAGCCATGGACTAGCGGGAGGGCCTGGGGAGACCCAGTACTTC. It specifies CASSHGLAGGPGETQYF.

This clonotype was detected a few times. The V gene is TRBV6-5, the J gene TRBJ1-1; D ambiguous. This CDR3 spans 13 amino acids. The germline V gene encodes CDR1 MNHEY and CDR2 SVGAGI. V was pared by 4 bases and J by 2 bases, with 8 bases between. CDR3 region: CASSWDFNTEAFF. CDR3 bases: TGTGCCAGCAGTTGGGATTTTAACACTGAAGCTTTCTTT.

The chain combines TRBV9 with TRBJ2-1; tentatively, D is TRBD2 (5 bases). Trimming cost V 3 bases and J 8 bases, with 15 bases left between them. The CDR3 runs to 14 residues. Germline-derived CDR1 and CDR2 are SGDLS and YYNGEE. The CDR3 loop reads CASSEFGEFYEQFF. CDR3 DNA: TGTGCCAGCAGCGAATTTGGGGAGTTCTATGAGCAGTTCTTC.

This clonotype was seen a handful of times. Here the CDR3 reads CASSPQEGAGAETQYF. In DNA, the CDR3 is TGTGCCAGCAGCCCCCAGGAGGGGGCCGGAGCTGAGACCCAGTACTTC. The chain uses TRBV16 and TRBJ2-5; D is perhaps TRBD1 (7 bases). Trimming stripped 4 bases from V and 5 bases from J, with 20 bases between. Germline assignment: CDR1 KGHSY and CDR2 FQNENV. The CDR3 has 16 residues. The complete variable domain, with remaining parts taken from reference TRBV16 and TRBJ2-5, reads GEEVAQTPKHLVRGEGQKAKLYCAPIKGHSYVFWYQQVLKNEFKFLISFQNENVFDETGMPKERFSAKCLPNSPCSLEIQATKLEDSAVYFCASSPQEGAGAETQYFGPGTRLLVL.

The sample holds many counts of this clonotype. The chain joins TRBV5-1 to TRBJ2-3; the match to TRBD1 covers 8 bases. Germline V gene lookup returns CDR1 SGHRS and CDR2 YFSETQ. The length of the CDR3 is 16 residues. Trimming removed 4 bases from V and 5 bases from J; junction bases left unmatched: 12. The CDR3 DNA reads TGCGCCAGCAGCCCCATTTACGGGACAGGTGTAGATACGCAGTATTTT. It encodes CASSPIYGTGVDTQYF.

This clonotype was detected a few times. V and J are TRBV7-3 and TRBJ2-5, with D hard to call. V shed 4 bases and J shed 5 bases, with 14 bases lying between them. The CDR3 is made up of 14 amino acids. In germline, CDR1 is SGHTA, CDR2 FQGTGA. CDR3 protein: CASSSLGGEETQYF. The CDR3 DNA reads as TGTGCCAGCAGCTCTTTGGGCGGTGAGGAGACCCAGTACTTC.

The chain has TRBV24-1 and TRBJ2-1; either TRBD1 or TRBD2 may fit D (5 bases each). V shed 4 bases and J shed 0 bases, with 6 bases lying between them. Germline lookup yields CDR1 KGHDR and CDR2 SFDVKD. The length of the CDR3 is 14 residues. As DNA, the CDR3 is TGTGCCACCAGTGAGGGGGACTCCTACAATGAGCAGTTCTTC. Translation: CATSEGDSYNEQFF.

This clonotype appeared a few times. This chain joins TRBV29-1 and TRBJ2-5; a possible D gene is TRBD1 (5 bases). Deletions cut 4 bases from V and 5 bases from J, with 11 bases between. Germline V CDR1 and CDR2: SQVTM, ANQGSEA. The CDR3 has 12 residues. In nucleotides, the CDR3 is TGCAGCGTTGTCAGGGCTGGGGAGACCCAGTACTTC. Translated: CSVVRAGETQYF.

Only a few counts were recorded for this clonotype. V and J are TRBV28 and TRBJ2-2, with no clear D. The length of the CDR3 is 15 residues. V was cut by 3 bases and J by 4 bases, with 12 bases left in between. Germline CDR1 and CDR2: MDHEN and SYDVKM. The CDR3 region has the DNA TGTGCCAGCAGTTTTCATGGGCGCAGCACCGGGGAGCTGTTTTTT. Translation gives CASSFHGRSTGELFF.

This clonotype came up a few times. This chain uses TRBV10-3 with TRBJ2-7; TRBD2 matches 8 bases. This CDR3 comprises 15 residues. The trim removed 3 bases at V and 2 bases at J, leaving 6 bases unmatched. Germline V gene lookup returns CDR1 ENHRY and CDR2 SYGVKD. In DNA form, the CDR3 reads TGTGCCATCAGTGACCCGGGGGGGGTAACCTACGAGCAGTACTTC. Translating gives CAISDPGGVTYEQYF.

This chain joins TRBV7-8 and TRBJ2-1; TRBD2 aligns across 13 bases. This CDR3 has 16 amino acids. With 7 bases clipped from V and 6 bases from J, the junction kept 9 bases outside the gene matches. Germline loops: CDR1 SGHVS, CDR2 FQNEAQ. CDR3 in amino acids: CASNPRGLAGVNEQFF. Here the CDR3 DNA reads TGTGCCAGCAACCCCAGAGGACTAGCGGGAGTCAATGAGCAGTTCTTC.

In its sample, this clonotype was seen a few times. This chain connects TRBV12-3 or TRBV12-4 to TRBJ2-2; TRBD2 aligns across 8 bases. The CDR3 runs 15 residues. V shed 8 bases and J 5 bases; nucleotides not matched to a gene: 10. DNA for the CDR3: TGTGCCAGCGGGGTCGGGGGGGAGTATACCGGGGAGCTGTTTTTT. It codes for CASGVGGEYTGELFF.